Listed below are T cell receptor beta chains from one sample, sequenced in a study of identifying expanded T cells in peripheral blood. TCRdb keeps only in-frame clones here, not all; method: immunoSEQ multiplex PCR. The sample includes some 76,000 clones, around 90% of them seen just once. Sequences were obtained from blood. These receptors came from a person aged 18 to 70 in good health. Each CDR3 is given with its conserved first and last residue. Fields, in order: clone size, V gene, J gene, D gene, CDR3 protein, CDR3 DNA. A D gene is named only where the DNA matches it firmly. Rows may omit the clone size; those that give it use once, few, many or a size class.

clone size: .
V gene: TRBV18
J gene: TRBJ1-5
D gene: .
CDR3 protein: CASSSGAKGNQPQHF
CDR3 DNA: TGTGCCAGCTCATCAGGGGCCAAAGGGAATCAGCCCCAGCATTTT

clone size: .
V gene: TRBV4-3
J gene: TRBJ1-2
D gene: .
CDR3 protein: CASSQGAGDYGYTF
CDR3 DNA: TGCGCCAGCAGCCAAGGTGCAGGGGACTATGGCTACACCTTC

clone size: .
V gene: TRBV6-5
J gene: TRBJ1-3
D gene: .
CDR3 protein: CASLQGGGNTIYF
CDR3 DNA: TGTGCCAGCCTCCAGGGCGGTGGAAACACCATATATTTT

clone size: .
V gene: TRBV28
J gene: TRBJ2-7
D gene: TRBD2
CDR3 protein: CASSLFFLAGTYEQYF
CDR3 DNA: TGTGCCAGCAGTTTATTTTTTCTAGCGGGAACCTACGAGCAGTACTTC

clone size: .
V gene: TRBV9
J gene: TRBJ2-2
D gene: .
CDR3 protein: CASSLRTETGELFF
CDR3 DNA: TGTGCCAGCAGCCTGAGGACGGAGACCGGGGAGCTGTTTTTT

clone size: .
V gene: TRBV11-2
J gene: TRBJ2-1
D gene: .
CDR3 protein: CASSLGQNNEQFF
CDR3 DNA: TGTGCCAGCAGCTTAGGACAGAACAATGAGCAGTTCTTC

clone size: .
V gene: TRBV6-1
J gene: TRBJ1-2
D gene: TRBD1
CDR3 protein: CASRPGGTADGYTF
CDR3 DNA: TGTGCCAGCAGACCTGGAGGGACAGCCGATGGCTACACCTTC

clone size: .
V gene: TRBV7-3
J gene: TRBJ2-3
D gene: TRBD2
CDR3 protein: CASSLTPLAGVADTQYF
CDR3 DNA: TGTGCCAGCAGCTTAACGCCATTAGCGGGAGTGGCAGATACGCAGTATTTT

clone size: few
V gene: TRBV18
J gene: TRBJ1-1
D gene: .
CDR3 protein: CASVGAGSSTEAFF
CDR3 DNA: TGTGCCAGCGTAGGAGCGGGGAGCAGTACTGAAGCTTTCTTT

clone size: once
V gene: TRBV7-3
J gene: TRBJ2-7
D gene: .
CDR3 protein: CASSLGGRTDEQYF
CDR3 DNA: TGTGCCAGCAGCTTAGGTGGGAGGACTGACGAGCAGTACTTC

clone size: .
V gene: TRBV6-4
J gene: TRBJ2-3
D gene: .
CDR3 protein: CASSEDITDTQYF
CDR3 DNA: TGTGCCAGCAGTGAAGATATCACAGATACGCAGTATTTT

clone size: once
V gene: TRBV7-9
J gene: TRBJ2-2
D gene: .
CDR3 protein: CASPTFRREIGGELFF
CDR3 DNA: TGTGCCAGCCCGACCTTCCGCAGGGAGATAGGCGGGGAGCTGTTTTTT

clone size: once
V gene: TRBV5-1
J gene: TRBJ2-1
D gene: TRBD1
CDR3 protein: CASSPVSGTENEQFF
CDR3 DNA: TGCGCCAGCAGCCCCGTGTCCGGGACAGAAAATGAGCAGTTCTTC

clone size: .
V gene: TRBV28
J gene: TRBJ1-5
D gene: .
CDR3 protein: CANGRRSQPQHF
CDR3 DNA: TGTGCCAATGGGCGCCGCAGTCAGCCCCAGCATTTT

clone size: .
V gene: TRBV27
J gene: TRBJ2-5
D gene: .
CDR3 protein: CASSFRHSRETQYF
CDR3 DNA: TGTGCCAGCAGTTTTCGGCACTCCCGGGAGACCCAGTACTTC

clone size: .
V gene: TRBV4-3
J gene: TRBJ1-1
D gene: .
CDR3 protein: CASSQDRGGTEAFF
CDR3 DNA: TGCGCCAGCAGCCAAGACAGGGGAGGCACTGAAGCTTTCTTT

clone size: .
V gene: TRBV7-2
J gene: TRBJ2-7
D gene: TRBD2
CDR3 protein: CASSLGTGTSGRGEQYF
CDR3 DNA: TGTGCCAGCAGCTTAGGGACAGGGACTAGCGGGAGGGGCGAGCAGTACTTC

clone size: .
V gene: TRBV19
J gene: TRBJ1-1
D gene: .
CDR3 protein: CASSIDGRGNTEAFF
CDR3 DNA: TGTGCCAGTAGTATAGATGGCAGGGGGAACACTGAAGCTTTCTTT

clone size: .
V gene: TRBV7-8
J gene: TRBJ2-2
D gene: TRBD2
CDR3 protein: CATQPSGGAGELFF
CDR3 DNA: TGTGCCACACAGCCAAGCGGGGGGGCCGGGGAGCTGTTTTTT

clone size: .
V gene: TRBV7-2
J gene: TRBJ1-2
D gene: TRBD1
CDR3 protein: CASSLYPHRGQDGYTF
CDR3 DNA: TGTGCCAGCAGCTTATATCCCCACAGGGGGCAAGATGGCTACACCTTC

clone size: .
V gene: TRBV28
J gene: TRBJ2-5
D gene: .
CDR3 protein: CASSFVASQETQYF
CDR3 DNA: TGTGCCAGCAGTTTCGTGGCCAGCCAAGAGACCCAGTACTTC

clone size: .
V gene: TRBV15
J gene: TRBJ2-7
D gene: .
CDR3 protein: CATSRDKGGGSSSYEQYF
CDR3 DNA: TGTGCCACCAGCAGAGATAAAGGGGGGGGCTCGAGCTCCTACGAGCAGTACTTC

clone size: .
V gene: TRBV5-6
J gene: TRBJ1-2
D gene: .
CDR3 protein: CASSLPGSYGYTF
CDR3 DNA: TGTGCCAGCAGCTTGCCGGGGAGCTATGGCTACACCTTC